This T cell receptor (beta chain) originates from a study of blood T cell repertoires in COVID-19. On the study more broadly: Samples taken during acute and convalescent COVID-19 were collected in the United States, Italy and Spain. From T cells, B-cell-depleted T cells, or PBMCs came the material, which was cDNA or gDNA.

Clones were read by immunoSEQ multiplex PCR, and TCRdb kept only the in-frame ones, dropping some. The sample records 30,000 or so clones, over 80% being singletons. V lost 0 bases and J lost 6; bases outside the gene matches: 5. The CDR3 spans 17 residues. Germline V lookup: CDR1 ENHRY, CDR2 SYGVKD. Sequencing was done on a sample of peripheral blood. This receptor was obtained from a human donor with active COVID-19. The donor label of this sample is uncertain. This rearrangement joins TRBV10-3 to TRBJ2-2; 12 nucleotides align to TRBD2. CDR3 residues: CAISESTSGRWAGELFF. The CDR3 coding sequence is TGTGCCATCAGTGAGTCGACTAGCGGGAGATGGGCCGGGGAGCTGTTTTTT.